This T cell receptor (beta chain) stems from a study of graft-versus-host responses after intestinal transplantation. Study details: In this cohort, recipients had multivisceral, liver-intestinal, or isolated intestinal transplants. Induction using anti-thymocyte globulin, followed by tacrolimus and steroids for roughly 3 years, was given to all recipients. Study outcomes and limitations: Clonal ratios of graft-versus-host to host-versus-graft in allografts were high for patients exhibiting graft-donor T cell macrochimerism. Ileal or blood samples showed some GvH clones first, and such clones were also found in recipient marrow.

Data came from immunoSEQ multiplex PCR; TCRdb stores just in-frame clones and leaves some out. The profile shows about 9,900 clones, approximately 94% of them singletons. This CDR3 comprises 16 residues. Trimming stripped 3 bases from V and 0 bases from J, with 14 bases between. CDR1 LNHDA and CDR2 SQIVND come from the germline V gene (reference sequence). Of note for this clone: Antigen: not known.

The V and J genes are TRBV19 and TRBJ1-2, with D perhaps matching TRBD1 (6 bases). The sequences come from PBMCs, collected 8 days after intestinal transplant. The receptor was derived from a human patient who received an intestinal transplant, so some T cells may come from the graft donor. CDR3 sequence (DNA): TGTGCCAGTAGTATCGGCAGGGGAAGAGCTAACTATGGCTACACCTTC. As protein: CASSIGRGRANYGYTF. Complete variable domain (other parts from reference TRBV19 and TRBJ1-2): DGGITQSPKYLFRKEGQNVTLSCEQNLNHDAMYWYRQDPGQGLRLIYYSQIVNDFQKGDIAEGYSVSREKKESFPLTVTSAQKNPTAFYLCASSIGRGRANYGYTFGSGTRLTVV.